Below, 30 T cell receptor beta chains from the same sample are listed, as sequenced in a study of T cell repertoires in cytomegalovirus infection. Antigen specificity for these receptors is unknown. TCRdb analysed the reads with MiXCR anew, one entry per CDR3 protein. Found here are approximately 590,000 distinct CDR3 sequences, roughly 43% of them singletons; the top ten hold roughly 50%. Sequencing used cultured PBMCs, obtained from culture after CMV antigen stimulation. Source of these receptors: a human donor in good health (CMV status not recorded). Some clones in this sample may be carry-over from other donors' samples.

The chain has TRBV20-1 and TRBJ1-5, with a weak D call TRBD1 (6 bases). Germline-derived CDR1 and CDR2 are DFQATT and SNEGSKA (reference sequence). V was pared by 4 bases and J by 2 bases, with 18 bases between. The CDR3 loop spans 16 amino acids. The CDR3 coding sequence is TGCAGTGCTATCGATCTAGGGGGAGGGGGCAATCAGCCCCAGCATTTT. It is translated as CSAIDLGGGGNQPQHF.

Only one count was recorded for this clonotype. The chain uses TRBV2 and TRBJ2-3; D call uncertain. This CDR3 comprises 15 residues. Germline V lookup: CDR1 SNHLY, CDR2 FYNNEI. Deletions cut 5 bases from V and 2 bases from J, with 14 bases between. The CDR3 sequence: CASSRDGLDTDTQYF. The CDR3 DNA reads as TGTGCCAGCAGTAGAGACGGCCTCGACACAGATACGCAGTATTTT.

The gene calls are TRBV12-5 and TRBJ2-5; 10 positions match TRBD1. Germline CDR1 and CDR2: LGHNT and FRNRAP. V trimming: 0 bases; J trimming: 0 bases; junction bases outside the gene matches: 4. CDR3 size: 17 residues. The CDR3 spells CASGLVRGQGDQETQYF. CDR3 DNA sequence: TGTGCTAGTGGTTTGGTACGTGGACAGGGGGACCAAGAGACCCAGTACTTC.

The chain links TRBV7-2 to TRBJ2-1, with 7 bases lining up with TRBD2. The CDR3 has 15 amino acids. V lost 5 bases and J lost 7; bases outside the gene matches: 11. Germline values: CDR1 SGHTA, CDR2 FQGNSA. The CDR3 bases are TGTGCCAGCAGCGCTAGCGGCGGGACGGGTAATGAGCAGTTCTTC. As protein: CASSASGGTGNEQFF.

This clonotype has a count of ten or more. CDR3 protein: CASSPTRRGGTGELFF. CDR3 bases: TGTGCCAGCAGCCCCACCAGGAGGGGAGGAACCGGGGAGCTGTTTTTT. The chain combines TRBV7-2 with TRBJ2-2; D is perhaps TRBD2 (6 bases). V lost 5 bases and J lost 5, with 18 bases in between. The germline gives CDR1 SGHTA, CDR2 FQGNSA. The CDR3 covers 16 residues.

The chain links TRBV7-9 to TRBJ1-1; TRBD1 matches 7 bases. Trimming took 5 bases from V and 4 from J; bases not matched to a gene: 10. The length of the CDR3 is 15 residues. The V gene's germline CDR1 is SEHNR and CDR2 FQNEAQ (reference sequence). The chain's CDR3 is CASSQLTGSGTEAFF. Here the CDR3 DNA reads TGTGCCAGCAGCCAATTGACAGGGTCAGGCACTGAAGCTTTCTTT.

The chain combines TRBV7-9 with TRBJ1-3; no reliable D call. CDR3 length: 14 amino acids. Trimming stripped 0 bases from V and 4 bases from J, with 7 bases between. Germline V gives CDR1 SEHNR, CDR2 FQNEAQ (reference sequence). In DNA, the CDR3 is TGTGCCAGCAGCTTAGCCTACGACGGAAACACCATATATTTT. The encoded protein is CASSLAYDGNTIYF.

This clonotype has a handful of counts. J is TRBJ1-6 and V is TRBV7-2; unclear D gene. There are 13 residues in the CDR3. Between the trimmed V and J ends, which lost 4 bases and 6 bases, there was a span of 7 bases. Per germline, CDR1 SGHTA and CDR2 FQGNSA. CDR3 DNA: TGTGCCAGCAGCTACGCTCGTAATTCACCCCTCCACTTT. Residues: CASSYARNSPLHF.

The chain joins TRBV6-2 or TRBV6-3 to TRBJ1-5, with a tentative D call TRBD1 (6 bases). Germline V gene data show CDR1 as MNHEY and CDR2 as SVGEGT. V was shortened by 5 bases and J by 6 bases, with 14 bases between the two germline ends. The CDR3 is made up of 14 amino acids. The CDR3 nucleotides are TGTGCCAGCAGTACGGACAGCGGCGGTCAGCCCCAGCATTTT. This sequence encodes CASSTDSGGQPQHF.

CDR3 DNA: TGTGCCAGCAGCTTCAGACTGGACCTGCAAGAGACCCAGTACTTC. This encodes CASSFRLDLQETQYF. The gene calls are TRBV7-9 and TRBJ2-5; D unclear. Germline V gene sequence: CDR1 SEHNR, CDR2 FQNEAQ (reference sequence). The CDR3 has 15 residues. Trimming pared 3 bases from V and 2 bases from J, leaving 13 bases between.

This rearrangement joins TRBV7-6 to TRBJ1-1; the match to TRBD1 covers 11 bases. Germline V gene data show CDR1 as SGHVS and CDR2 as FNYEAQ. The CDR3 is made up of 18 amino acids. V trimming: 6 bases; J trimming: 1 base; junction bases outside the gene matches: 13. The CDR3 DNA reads TGTGCCAGCAGACCCGCGCCGGGACAGGGGGGATGGAACACTGAAGCTTTCTTT. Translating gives CASRPAPGQGGWNTEAFF.

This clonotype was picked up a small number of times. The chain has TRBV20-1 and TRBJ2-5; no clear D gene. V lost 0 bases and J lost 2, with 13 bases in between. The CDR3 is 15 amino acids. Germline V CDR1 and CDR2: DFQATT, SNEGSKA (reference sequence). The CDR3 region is CSARDSREGQETQYF. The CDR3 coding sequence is TGCAGTGCTAGAGATTCCCGAGAAGGACAAGAGACCCAGTACTTC.

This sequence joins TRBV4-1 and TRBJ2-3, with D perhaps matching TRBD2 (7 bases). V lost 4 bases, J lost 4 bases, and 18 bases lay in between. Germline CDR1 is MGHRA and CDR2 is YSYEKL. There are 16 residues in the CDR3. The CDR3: CASSPGGAWRADTQYF. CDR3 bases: TGCGCCAGCAGCCCTGGGGGGGCCTGGAGGGCAGATACGCAGTATTTT.

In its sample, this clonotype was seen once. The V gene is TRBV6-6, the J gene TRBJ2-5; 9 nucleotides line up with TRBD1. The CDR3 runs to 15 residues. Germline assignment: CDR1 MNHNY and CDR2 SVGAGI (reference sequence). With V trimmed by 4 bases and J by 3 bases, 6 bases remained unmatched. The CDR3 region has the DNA TGTGCCAGCAGTTCCCCGGACAGGGGAGAAGAGACCCAGTACTTC. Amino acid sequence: CASSSPDRGEETQYF.

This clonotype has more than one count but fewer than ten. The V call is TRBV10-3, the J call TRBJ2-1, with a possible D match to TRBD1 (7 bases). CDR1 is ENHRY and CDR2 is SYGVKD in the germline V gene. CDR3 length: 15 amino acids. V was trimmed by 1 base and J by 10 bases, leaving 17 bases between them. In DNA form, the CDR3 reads TGTGCCATCAGTGAGTTAGGACTCCAGGGGGGCGAGCAGTTCTTC. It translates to CAISELGLQGGEQFF.

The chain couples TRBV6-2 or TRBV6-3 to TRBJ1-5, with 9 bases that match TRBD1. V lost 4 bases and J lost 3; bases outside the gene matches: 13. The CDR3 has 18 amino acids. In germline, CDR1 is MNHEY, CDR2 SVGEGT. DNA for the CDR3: TGTGCCAGCAGTTTCGGACAGGGGAGTGCCACACACAATCAGCCCCAGCATTTT. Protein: CASSFGQGSATHNQPQHF.

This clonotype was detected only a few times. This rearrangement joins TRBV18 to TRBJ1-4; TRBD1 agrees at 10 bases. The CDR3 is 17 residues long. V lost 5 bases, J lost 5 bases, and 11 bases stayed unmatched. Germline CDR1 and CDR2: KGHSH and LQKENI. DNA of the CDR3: TGTGCCAGCTCAACGACAGGGGGCCGACCCCCGAATGAAAAACTGTTTTTT. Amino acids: CASSTTGGRPPNEKLFF.

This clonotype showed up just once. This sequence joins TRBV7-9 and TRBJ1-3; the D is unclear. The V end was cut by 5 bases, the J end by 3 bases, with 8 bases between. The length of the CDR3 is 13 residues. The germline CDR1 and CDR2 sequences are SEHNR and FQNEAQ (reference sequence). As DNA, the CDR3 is TGTGCCAGCAGCCACGACCTTGGAAACACCATATATTTT. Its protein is CASSHDLGNTIYF.

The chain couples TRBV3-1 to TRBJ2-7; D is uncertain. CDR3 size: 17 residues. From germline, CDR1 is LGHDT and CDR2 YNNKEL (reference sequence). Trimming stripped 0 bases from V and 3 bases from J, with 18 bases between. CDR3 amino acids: CASSQDLSILRVYEQYF. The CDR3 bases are TGTGCCAGCAGCCAAGATCTGTCTATTCTTCGGGTCTACGAGCAGTACTTC.

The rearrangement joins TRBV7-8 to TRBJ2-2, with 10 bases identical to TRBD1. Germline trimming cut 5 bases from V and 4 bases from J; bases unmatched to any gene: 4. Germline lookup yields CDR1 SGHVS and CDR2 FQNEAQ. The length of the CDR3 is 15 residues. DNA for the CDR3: TGTGCCAGCAGCGAGACAGGGGGCGTCACCGGGGAGCTGTTTTTT. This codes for CASSETGGVTGELFF.

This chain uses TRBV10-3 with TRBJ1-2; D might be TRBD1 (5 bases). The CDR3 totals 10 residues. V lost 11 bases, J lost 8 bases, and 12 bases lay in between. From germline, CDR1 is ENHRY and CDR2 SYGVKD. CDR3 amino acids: CAAREEGYTF. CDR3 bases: TGTGCCGCCAGGGAAGAGGGCTACACCTTC.

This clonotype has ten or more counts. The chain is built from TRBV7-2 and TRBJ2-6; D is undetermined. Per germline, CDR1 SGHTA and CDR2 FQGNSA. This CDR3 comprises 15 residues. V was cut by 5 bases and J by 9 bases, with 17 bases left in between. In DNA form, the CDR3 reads TGTGCCAGCAGCCTAAGGATCTGGGGTGGCAACGTCCTGACTTTC. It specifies CASSLRIWGGNVLTF.

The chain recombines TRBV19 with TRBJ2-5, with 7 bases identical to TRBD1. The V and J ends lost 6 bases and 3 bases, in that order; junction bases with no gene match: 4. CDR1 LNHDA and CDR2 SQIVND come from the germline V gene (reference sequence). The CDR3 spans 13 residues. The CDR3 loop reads CASRPGTEETQYF. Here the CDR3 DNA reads TGTGCCAGTAGACCCGGGACAGAAGAGACCCAGTACTTC. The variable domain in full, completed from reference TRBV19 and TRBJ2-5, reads DGGITQSPKYLFRKEGQNVTLSCEQNLNHDAMYWYRQDPGQGLRLIYYSQIVNDFQKGDIAEGYSVSREKKESFPLTVTSAQKNPTAFYLCASRPGTEETQYFGPGTRLLVL.

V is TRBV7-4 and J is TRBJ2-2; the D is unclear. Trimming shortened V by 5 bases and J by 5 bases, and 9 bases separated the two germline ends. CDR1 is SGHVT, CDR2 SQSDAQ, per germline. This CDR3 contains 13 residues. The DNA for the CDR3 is TGTGCCAGCAGCCCTCACCGGACCGGGGAGCTGTTTTTT. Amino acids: CASSPHRTGELFF. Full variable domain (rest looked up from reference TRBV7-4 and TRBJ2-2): GAGVSQSPRYKVAKRGRDVALRCDSISGHVTLYWYRQTLGQGSEVLTYSQSDAQRDKSGRPSGRFSAERPERSVSTLKIQRTEQGDSAVYLCASSPHRTGELFFGEGSRLTVL.

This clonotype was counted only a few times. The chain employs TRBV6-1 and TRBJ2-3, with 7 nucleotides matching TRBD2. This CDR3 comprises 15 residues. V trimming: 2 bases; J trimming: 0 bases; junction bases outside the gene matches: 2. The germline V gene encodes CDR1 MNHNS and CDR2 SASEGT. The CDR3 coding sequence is TGTGCCAGCAGTGAAATGGGGGGGAGCACAGATACGCAGTATTTT. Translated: CASSEMGGSTDTQYF.

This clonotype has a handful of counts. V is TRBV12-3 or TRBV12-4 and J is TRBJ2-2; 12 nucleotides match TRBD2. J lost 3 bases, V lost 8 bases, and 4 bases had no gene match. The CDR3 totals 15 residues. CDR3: CASGGLAGYTGELFF. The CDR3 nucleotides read TGTGCCAGCGGGGGACTAGCGGGTTACACCGGGGAGCTGTTTTTT.

DNA of the CDR3: TGCGCCAGCAGCCACCCCGTTACTACAGGGAGGTATGGCTACACCTTC. This sequence encodes CASSHPVTTGRYGYTF. The chain joins TRBV5-1 to TRBJ1-2, with a possible D match to TRBD1 (6 bases). Germline-derived CDR1 and CDR2 are SGHRS and YFSETQ. Trimming took off 4 bases at V and 5 bases at J, with 21 bases between the two ends. The CDR3 length is 16 residues.

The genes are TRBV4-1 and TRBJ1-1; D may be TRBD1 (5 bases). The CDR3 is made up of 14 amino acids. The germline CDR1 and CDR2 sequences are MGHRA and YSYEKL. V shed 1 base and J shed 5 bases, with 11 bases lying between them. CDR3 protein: CASSQVVGGTEAFF. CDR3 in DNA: TGCGCCAGCAGCCAAGTGGTCGGGGGGACTGAAGCTTTCTTT.

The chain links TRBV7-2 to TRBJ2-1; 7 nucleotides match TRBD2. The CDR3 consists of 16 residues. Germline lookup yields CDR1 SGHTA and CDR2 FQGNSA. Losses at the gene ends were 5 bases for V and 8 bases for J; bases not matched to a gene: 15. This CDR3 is CASSQERDWGWDEQFF. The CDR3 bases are TGTGCCAGCAGCCAAGAGCGGGACTGGGGTTGGGATGAGCAGTTCTTC.

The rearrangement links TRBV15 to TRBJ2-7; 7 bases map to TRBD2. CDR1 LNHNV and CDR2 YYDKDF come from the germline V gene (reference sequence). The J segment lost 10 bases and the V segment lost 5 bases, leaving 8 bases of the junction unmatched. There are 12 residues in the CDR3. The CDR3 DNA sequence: TGTGCCACCAGCGGGGAAGCGGGACCTCAGTACTTC. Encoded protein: CATSGEAGPQYF.